Sequencing of this T cell receptor beta chain was carried out in a study of cytomegalovirus exposure and HLA in healthy donors. Broader study findings: A previous analysis found most TCR beta V segments productive roughly 87% or roughly 30% of the time. The study flagged around 160 TCR beta chains as cytomegalovirus-associated.

Trimming cost V 4 bases and J 4 bases, with 12 bases left between them. The germline V gene has CDR1 SGHDT and CDR2 YYEEEE. The length of the CDR3 is 14 residues. Vbeta (60) and Jbeta (13) primers were used in the PCR. The repertoire was sequenced with immunoSEQ multiplex PCR; TCRdb's copy has only in-frame clones and lacks some. The repertoire includes around 110,000 clones, approximately 67% of them detected once, and 1.5% sits in the top ten. A word on this clone: Antigen unknown.

This chain uses TRBV5-6 with TRBJ1-5; a weak D match, TRBD1 (5 bases). The receptor comes from a man aged 18 to 35 in good health and CMV-seronegative. Source material: PBMCs. The CDR3 region is CASSRRGGNQPQHF. Here the CDR3 DNA reads TGTGCCAGCAGCAGGCGCGGGGGGAATCAGCCCCAGCATTTT.